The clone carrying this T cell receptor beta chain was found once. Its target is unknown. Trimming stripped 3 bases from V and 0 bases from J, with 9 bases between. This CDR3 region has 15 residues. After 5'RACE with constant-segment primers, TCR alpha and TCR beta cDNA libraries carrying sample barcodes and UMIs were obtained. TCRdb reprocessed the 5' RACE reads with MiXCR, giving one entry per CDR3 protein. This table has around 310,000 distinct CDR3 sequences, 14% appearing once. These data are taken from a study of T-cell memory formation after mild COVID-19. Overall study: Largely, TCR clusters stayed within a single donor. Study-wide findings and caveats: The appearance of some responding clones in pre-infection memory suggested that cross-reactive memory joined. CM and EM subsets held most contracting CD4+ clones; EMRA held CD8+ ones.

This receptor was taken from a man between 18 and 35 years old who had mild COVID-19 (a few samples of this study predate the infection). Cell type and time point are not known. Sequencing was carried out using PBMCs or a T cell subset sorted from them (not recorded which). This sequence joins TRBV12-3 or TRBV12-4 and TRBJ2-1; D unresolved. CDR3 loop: CASSFRVSSYNEQFF. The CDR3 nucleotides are TGTGCCAGCAGTTTTAGGGTAAGCTCCTACAATGAGCAGTTCTTC.